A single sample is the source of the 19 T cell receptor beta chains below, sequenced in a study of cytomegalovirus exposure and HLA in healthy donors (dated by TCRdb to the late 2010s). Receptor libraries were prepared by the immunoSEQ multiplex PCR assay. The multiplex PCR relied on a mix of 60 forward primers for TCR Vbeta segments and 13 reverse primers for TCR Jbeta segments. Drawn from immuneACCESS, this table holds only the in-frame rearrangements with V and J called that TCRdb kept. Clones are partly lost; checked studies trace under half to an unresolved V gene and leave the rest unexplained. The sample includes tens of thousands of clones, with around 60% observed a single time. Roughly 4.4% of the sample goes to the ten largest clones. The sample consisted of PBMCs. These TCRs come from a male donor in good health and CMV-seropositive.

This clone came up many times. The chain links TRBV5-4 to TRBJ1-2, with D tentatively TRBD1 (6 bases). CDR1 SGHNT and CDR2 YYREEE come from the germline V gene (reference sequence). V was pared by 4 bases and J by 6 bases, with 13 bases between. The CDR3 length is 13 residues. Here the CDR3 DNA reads TGTGCCAGCAGCCCTAGACAGGATCATGGCTACACCTTC. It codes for CASSPRQDHGYTF.

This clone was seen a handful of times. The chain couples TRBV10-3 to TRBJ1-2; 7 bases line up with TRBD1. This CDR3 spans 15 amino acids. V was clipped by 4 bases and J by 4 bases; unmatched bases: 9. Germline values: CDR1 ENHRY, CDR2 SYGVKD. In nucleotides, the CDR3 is TGTGCCATCAGTGGGACAGGCCGTCTCGCCTATGGCTACACCTTC. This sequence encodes CAISGTGRLAYGYTF.

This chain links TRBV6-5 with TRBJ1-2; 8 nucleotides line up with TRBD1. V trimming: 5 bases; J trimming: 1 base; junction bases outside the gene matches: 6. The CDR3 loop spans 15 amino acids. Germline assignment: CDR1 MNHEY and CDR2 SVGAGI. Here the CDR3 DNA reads TGTGCCAGCAGTAAGGACAGGGAGATTAACTATGGCTACACCTTC. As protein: CASSKDREINYGYTF.

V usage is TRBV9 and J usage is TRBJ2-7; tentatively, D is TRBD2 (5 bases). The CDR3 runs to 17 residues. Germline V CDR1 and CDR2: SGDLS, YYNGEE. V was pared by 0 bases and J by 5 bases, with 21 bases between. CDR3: CASSVDIPGSPFDEQYF. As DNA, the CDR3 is TGTGCCAGCAGCGTAGACATTCCGGGGTCCCCCTTCGACGAGCAGTACTTC.

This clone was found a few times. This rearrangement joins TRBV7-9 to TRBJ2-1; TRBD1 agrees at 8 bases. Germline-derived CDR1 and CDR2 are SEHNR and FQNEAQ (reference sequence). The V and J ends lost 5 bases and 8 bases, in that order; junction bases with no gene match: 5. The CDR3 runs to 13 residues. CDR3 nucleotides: TGTGCCAGCAGCGCCGACAGGGGAGATGAGCAGTTCTTC. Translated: CASSADRGDEQFF.

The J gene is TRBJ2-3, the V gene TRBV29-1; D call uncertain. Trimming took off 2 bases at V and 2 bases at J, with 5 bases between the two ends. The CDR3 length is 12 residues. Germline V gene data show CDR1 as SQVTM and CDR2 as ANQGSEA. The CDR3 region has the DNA TGCAGCGTTGAATCCCACACAGATACGCAGTATTTT. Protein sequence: CSVESHTDTQYF.

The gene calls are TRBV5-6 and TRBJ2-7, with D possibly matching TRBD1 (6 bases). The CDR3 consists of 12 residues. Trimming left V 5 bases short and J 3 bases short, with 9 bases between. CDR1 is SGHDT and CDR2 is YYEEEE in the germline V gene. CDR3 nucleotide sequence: TGTGCCAGCAGTACAGGGCACTACGAGCAGTACTTC. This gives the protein CASSTGHYEQYF.

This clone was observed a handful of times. For the CDR3, the DNA is TGTGCCAGCAGTCAGGGGAGGGGGGGCACCGGGGAGCTGTTTTTT. Translating it yields CASSQGRGGTGELFF. The chain has TRBV2 and TRBJ2-2, with D possibly matching TRBD2 (7 bases). Germline values: CDR1 SNHLY, CDR2 FYNNEI. The CDR3 length is 15 residues. Trimming cost V 5 bases and J 4 bases, with 14 bases left between them.

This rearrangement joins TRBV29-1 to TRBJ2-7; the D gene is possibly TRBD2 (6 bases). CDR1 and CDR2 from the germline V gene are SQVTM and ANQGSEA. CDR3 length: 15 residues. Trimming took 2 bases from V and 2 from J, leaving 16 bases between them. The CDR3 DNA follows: TGCAGCGTTGAATCGGAGGAGGGAAGTACCTACGAGCAGTACTTC. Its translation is CSVESEEGSTYEQYF.

The CDR3, as DNA: TGCAGCGTGGTCGGGAGGGCCAAGAGCGAGACCCAGTACTTC. Translated, it gives CSVVGRAKSETQYF. The V and J genes are TRBV29-1 and TRBJ2-5; 8 bases fit TRBD2. Germline V gives CDR1 SQVTM, CDR2 ANQGSEA. The CDR3 consists of 14 residues. Germline trimming cut 6 bases from V and 5 bases from J; bases unmatched to any gene: 11.

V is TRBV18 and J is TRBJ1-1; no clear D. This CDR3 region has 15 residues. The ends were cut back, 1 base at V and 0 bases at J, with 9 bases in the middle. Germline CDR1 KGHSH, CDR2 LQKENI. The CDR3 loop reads CASSPRPRMNTEAFF. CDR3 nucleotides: TGTGCCAGCTCACCACGACCTAGGATGAACACTGAAGCTTTCTTT.

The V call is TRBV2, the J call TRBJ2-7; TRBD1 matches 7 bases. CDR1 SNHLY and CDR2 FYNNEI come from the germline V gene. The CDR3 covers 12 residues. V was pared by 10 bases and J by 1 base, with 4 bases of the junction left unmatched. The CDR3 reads CAIQGDSYEQYF. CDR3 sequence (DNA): TGTGCCATCCAGGGGGATTCCTACGAGCAGTACTTC.

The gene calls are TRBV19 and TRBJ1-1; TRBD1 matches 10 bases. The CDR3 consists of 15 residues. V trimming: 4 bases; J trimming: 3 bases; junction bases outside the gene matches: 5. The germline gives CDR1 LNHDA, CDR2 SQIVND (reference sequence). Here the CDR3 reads CASSSWTGGDTEAFF. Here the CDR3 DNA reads TGTGCCAGTAGTAGTTGGACAGGGGGAGACACTGAAGCTTTCTTT.

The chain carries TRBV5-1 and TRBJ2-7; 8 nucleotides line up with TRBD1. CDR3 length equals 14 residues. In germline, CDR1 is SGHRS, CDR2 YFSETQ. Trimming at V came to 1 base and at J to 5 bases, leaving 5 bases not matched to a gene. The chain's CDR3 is CASSLRPGGHEQYF. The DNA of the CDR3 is TGCGCCAGCAGCTTGCGCCCAGGGGGCCACGAGCAGTACTTC.

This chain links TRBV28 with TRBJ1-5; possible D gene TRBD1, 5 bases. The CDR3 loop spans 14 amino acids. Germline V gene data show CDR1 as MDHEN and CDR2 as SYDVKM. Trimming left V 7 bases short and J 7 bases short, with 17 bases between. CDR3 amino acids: CASIPGEGSQPQHF. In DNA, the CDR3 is TGTGCCAGCATTCCGGGGGAGGGAAGCCAGCCCCAGCATTTT.

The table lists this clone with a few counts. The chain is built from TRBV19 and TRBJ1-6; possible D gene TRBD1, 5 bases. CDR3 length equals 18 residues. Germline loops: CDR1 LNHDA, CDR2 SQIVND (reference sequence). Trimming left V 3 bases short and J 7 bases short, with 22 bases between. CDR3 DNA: TGTGCCAGTAGTATGAAGACTCCCTTGGGGAGGGGAAATTCACCCCTCCACTTT. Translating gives CASSMKTPLGRGNSPLHF.

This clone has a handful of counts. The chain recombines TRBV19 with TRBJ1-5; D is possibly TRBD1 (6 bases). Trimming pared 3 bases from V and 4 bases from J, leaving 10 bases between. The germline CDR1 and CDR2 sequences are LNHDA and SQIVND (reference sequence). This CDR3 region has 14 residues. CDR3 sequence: CASSIRDNNQPQHF. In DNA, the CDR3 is TGTGCCAGTAGTATCCGGGACAATAATCAGCCCCAGCATTTT.

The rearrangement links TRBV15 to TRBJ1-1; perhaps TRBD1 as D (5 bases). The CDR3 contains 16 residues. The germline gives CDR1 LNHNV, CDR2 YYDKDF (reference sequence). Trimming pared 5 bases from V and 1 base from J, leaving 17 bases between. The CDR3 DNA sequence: TGTGCCACCAGCGGCCCTGTGGGGCAGACGAACACTGAAGCTTTCTTT. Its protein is CATSGPVGQTNTEAFF.

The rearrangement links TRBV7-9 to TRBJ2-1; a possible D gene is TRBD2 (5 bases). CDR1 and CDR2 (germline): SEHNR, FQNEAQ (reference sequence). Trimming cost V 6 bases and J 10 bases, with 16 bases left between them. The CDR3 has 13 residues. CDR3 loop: CASSSPPSGEQFF. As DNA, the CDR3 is TGTGCCAGCAGTTCCCCGCCCTCGGGGGAGCAGTTCTTC.